This TCR beta chain was sequenced for a study of type 1 regulatory T cells. Study details: T-allo10 is a Tr1-enriched, alloantigen-specific CD4 T cell product made in vitro.

TCRdb itself ran the reads through MiXCR, one entry per CDR3 protein. The table includes tens of thousands of distinct CDR3 sequences, about 50% detected once. This CDR3 contains 15 residues. Germline V gene sequence: CDR1 SEHNR, CDR2 FQNEAQ (reference sequence). J was trimmed by 5 bases and V by 5 bases; bases with no gene match: 6. A note on this clonotype: Its antigen is not identified.

Study observations and caveats: Compared with non-Tr1 cells, Tr1 cells showed a narrower TCR repertoire.

The TCR sequence derives from a human donor in good health. The sample consisted of cultured non-Tr1 T cells, either the whole culture or a sorted T cell fraction (not recorded which). J is TRBJ1-1 and V is TRBV7-9; 12 nucleotides agree with TRBD1. This chain's CDR3 is CASSASGQGATEAFF. The CDR3 nucleotides read TGTGCCAGCAGCGCCTCGGGACAGGGGGCAACTGAAGCTTTCTTT.